This T cell receptor (beta chain) was identified in a study of cytomegalovirus exposure and HLA in healthy donors (dated by TCRdb to the late 2010s). As for the study more broadly: According to a later analysis, one platform produced both the 120 validation repertoires and the 670 or so repertoires of the first cohort. High-throughput TCR immunosequencing, statistical association of individual TCRs with disease status, and machine learning were combined to predict cytomegalovirus infection status. Besides the first cohort of about 730 subjects, a separate validation cohort made up of 120 different subjects was used. The study aimed to test whether cataloging public T cell receptors could reveal signatures of past pathogen exposure. Overall study outcomes, separate from this receptor: The classifier was reported to diagnose cytomegalovirus status with high specificity and sensitivity in both the original and validation cohorts. Subsequent analysis determined that TCRs grouped into clusters in the first cohort also showed a tendency toward co-occurrence across the roughly 130 validation repertoires, and roughly 95% of cluster scores exceeded 0. The authors suggested that the approach could potentially be generalized to other disease states and immunological phenotypes. Across donors, most TCR sequences were observed very rarely, whereas some public TCRs were present in many individuals. Three of the identified cytomegalovirus-associated TCR beta chains were confirmed in vitro to be specific for cytomegalovirus antigens. The study gave a list of more than 150 TCR beta chains associated with cytomegalovirus. A later analysis had no HLA typing for the validation cohort, so co-occurrence there was scored across all 130 or so repertoires.

As for this clone: Its recognized antigen is unknown. No qualities accompany the bases; no much larger clone lies one base away.

Per the germline V gene (reference sequence), WNHNN is the CDR1 and SYGVQD is the CDR2. V sheds 4 bases and J sheds 5 bases, leaving 13 bases between their ends. Counted from cysteine to phenylalanine, this CDR3 has 14 amino acids. Only the CDR3 DNA stays, 42 bases, in frame from base 1. The donors belonged to the validation cohort of under 150 subjects, which was separate from the roughly 700-subject first cohort. Preparation of the library involved the immunoSEQ multiplex PCR assay. The paper's data handling went like this. A statistical classification framework was built to diagnose cytomegalovirus status from the catalog of TCR beta chain sequences. TCRdb provides this immuneACCESS table in a form limited to in-frame rearrangements. Some clones are lacking; in checked studies, under half of them reflect an unresolved V gene, and why the rest are absent is not known. Clonal size and the V and J genes are those of that table, whereas D and trimming came from the DNA. The sample table shows tens of thousands of clones, and roughly 83% are seen once. The biggest ten clones account for 9% to 14% of the sample.

The specimen was PBMCs. This chain is built from TRBV10-1 and TRBJ2-3, with a weak D call of TRBD2 (6 bases match). The sequence derives from a woman aged 18-29 years in good health and CMV-seropositive. The bases read TGCGCCAGCAGTGGCCCGGGGGAAGTAGATACGCAGTATTTT. Its translation reads: CASSGPGEVDTQYF.